This T cell receptor beta chain was obtained from a study of CD8+ T cells in alopecia areata. Overall study findings and caveats: Normal scalp showed lower clonality than lesional scalp, especially alopecia totalis/universalis.

This clone turned up a few times. No antigen is known for it. Sequencing used cDNA as its template, made by extracting RNA and reverse transcribing it. TCRdb keeps only in-frame clones here, not all; method: immunoSEQ multiplex PCR. This sample has approximately 140,000 clones, with approximately 45% found just once. Deletions cut 2 bases from V and 0 bases from J, with 11 bases between. The CDR3 totals 15 residues. Germline V gene sequence: CDR1 LNHNV, CDR2 YYDKDF (reference sequence). The source of this sequence is a human donor with alopecia areata. The specimen sequenced was CD4+ T cells sorted from blood. The V and J genes are TRBV15 and TRBJ2-7; no firm D call. CDR3 loop: CATSRSRGGSYEQYF. CDR3 sequence (DNA): TGTGCCACCAGCAGATCCCGAGGCGGCTCCTACGAGCAGTACTTC.